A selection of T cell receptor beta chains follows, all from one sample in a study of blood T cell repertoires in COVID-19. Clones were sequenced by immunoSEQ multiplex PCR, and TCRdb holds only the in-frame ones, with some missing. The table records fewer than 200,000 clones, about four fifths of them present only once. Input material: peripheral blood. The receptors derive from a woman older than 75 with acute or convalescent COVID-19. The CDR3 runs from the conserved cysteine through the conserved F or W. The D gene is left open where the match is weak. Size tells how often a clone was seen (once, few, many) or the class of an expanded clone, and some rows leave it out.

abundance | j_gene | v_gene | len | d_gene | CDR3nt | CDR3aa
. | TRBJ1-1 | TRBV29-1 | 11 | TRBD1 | TGCAGCATAGGGACAGAGAATGAAGCTTTCTTT | CSIGTENEAFF
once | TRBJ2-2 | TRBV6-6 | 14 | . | TGTGCCAGCAAGTCTAGAGCGAACACCGGGGAGCTGTTTTTT | CASKSRANTGELFF
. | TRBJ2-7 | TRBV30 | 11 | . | TGTGCCTGGAGTGTAAGTACAGGGACGTACTTC | CAWSVSTGTYF
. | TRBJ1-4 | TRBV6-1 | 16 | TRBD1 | TGTGCCAGCAGTGGTGGGACAGCCACTTCTAATGAAAAACTGTTTTTT | CASSGGTATSNEKLFF
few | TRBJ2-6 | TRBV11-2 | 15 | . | TGTGCCAGCAGCTGGGCCTTCTCTGGGGCCAACGTCCTGACTTTC | CASSWAFSGANVLTF
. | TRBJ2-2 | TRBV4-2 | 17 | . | TGTGCCAGCAGCCAACAGGCAGGGATGGCGAACACCGGGGAGCTGTTTTTT | CASSQQAGMANTGELFF
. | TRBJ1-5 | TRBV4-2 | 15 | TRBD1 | TGTGCCAGCAGCCAACAGGGGGAACCCAATCAGCCCCAGCATTTT | CASSQQGEPNQPQHF
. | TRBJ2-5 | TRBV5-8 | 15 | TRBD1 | TGTGCCAGCAGCCCAGGGGGCAGGGTTTTCGAGACCCAGTACTTC | CASSPGGRVFETQYF
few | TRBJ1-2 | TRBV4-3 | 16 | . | TGCGCCAGCAGCCACACTCCCAGGACAGACGCCTTTGGCTACACCTTC | CASSHTPRTDAFGYTF
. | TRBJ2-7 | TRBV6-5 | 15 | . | TGTGCCAGCACTCCCATAAGGGACTCCGTTGAGGAGCAGTACTTC | CASTPIRDSVEEQYF
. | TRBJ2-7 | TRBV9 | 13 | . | TGTGCCAGCAGCGTAGATGAGGGCTACGAGCAGTACTTC | CASSVDEGYEQYF
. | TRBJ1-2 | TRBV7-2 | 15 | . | TGTGCCAGCAGCTTAGCCGTGCAGGGCATACATGGCTACACCTTC | CASSLAVQGIHGYTF
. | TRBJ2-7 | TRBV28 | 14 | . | TGTGCCAGCAGATCCGGGACTCAGACCTACGAGCAGTACTTC | CASRSGTQTYEQYF
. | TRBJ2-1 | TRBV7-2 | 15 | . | TGTGCCAGCAGCCCCGACAGATACTCCTACAATGAGCAGTTCTTC | CASSPDRYSYNEQFF
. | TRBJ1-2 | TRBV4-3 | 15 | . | TGCGCCAGCAGCCAAGATCCGGGAGTATGGAATGGCTACACCTTC | CASSQDPGVWNGYTF
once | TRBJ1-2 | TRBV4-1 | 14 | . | TGCGCCAGCAGTACCGATGAGGGGGTGTATGGCTACACCTTC | CASSTDEGVYGYTF
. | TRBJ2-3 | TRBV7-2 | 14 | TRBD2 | TGTGCCAGCAGCCCAGGACTAGCGGGAGTGAGGCAGTATTTT | CASSPGLAGVRQYF
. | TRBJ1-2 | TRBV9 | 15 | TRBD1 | TGTGCCAGCAGCGTCCAAGGACAGGGGGCCTATGGCTACACCTTC | CASSVQGQGAYGYTF
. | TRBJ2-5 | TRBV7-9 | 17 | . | TGTGCCAGCAGCTCCATCAGGGGCGGCCGCCGCCAAGAGACCCAGTACTTC | CASSSIRGGRRQETQYF
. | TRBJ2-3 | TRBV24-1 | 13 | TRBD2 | TGTGCCACCAGCGGGGGGGACACAGATACGCAGTATTTT | CATSGGDTDTQYF
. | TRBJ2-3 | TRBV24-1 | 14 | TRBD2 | TGTGCCACCCCCAGCGGGAGGTGGTGTGATACGCAGTATTTT | CATPSGRWCDTQYF
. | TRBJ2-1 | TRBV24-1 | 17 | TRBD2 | TGTGCCACCAGTGATCCTCAAAGCGGGGGGGCGTTCAATGAGCAGTTCTTC | CATSDPQSGGAFNEQFF
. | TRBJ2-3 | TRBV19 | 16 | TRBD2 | TGTGCCAGTAGTATGACTAGCGGGAGAACCACAGATACGCAGTATTTT | CASSMTSGRTTDTQYF
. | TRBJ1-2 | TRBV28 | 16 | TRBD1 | TGTGCCAGCAGTTTTGGGAGGCCGGGACAGGGCGGTGGCTACACCTTC | CASSFGRPGQGGGYTF
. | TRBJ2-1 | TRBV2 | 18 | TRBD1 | TGTGCCATCTCGGGGGAGACAGGGGCAACTCGCTCCTACAATGAGCAGTTCTTC | CAISGETGATRSYNEQFF
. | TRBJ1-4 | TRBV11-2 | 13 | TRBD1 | TGTGCCAGCAGACCGACAGGGACTGAAAAACTGTTTTTT | CASRPTGTEKLFF
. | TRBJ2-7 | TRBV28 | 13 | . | TGTGCCAGCAGTCAGGCCCTCTCCTACGAGCAGTACTTC | CASSQALSYEQYF
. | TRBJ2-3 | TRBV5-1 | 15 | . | TGCGCCAGCAGCCTCGACTTACCTAGCACAGATACGCAGTATTTT | CASSLDLPSTDTQYF
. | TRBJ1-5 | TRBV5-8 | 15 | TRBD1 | TGTGCCAGCAGCCGGGGACAGCTTAGCAATCAGCCCCAGCATTTT | CASSRGQLSNQPQHF
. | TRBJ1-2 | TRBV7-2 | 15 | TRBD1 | TGTGCCAGCAGCTTACGTGGCGGGACAGGGGTTGGCTACACCTTC | CASSLRGGTGVGYTF
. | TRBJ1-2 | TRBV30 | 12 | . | TGTGCCTGGAGGGGAGGTAACTATGGCTACACCTTC | CAWRGGNYGYTF
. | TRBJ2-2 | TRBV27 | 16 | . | TGTGCCAGTAGATCGGGGTCGGGATGGAACACCGGGGAGCTGTTTTTT | CASRSGSGWNTGELFF
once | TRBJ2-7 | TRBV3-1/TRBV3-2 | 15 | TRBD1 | TGTGCCAGCAGCCAAGTCGGGACAGACGGCTACGAGCAGTACTTC | CASSQVGTDGYEQYF
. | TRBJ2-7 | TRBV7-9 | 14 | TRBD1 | TGTGCCAGCAGCCGGACCGGGACAGCCTACGAGCAGTACTTC | CASSRTGTAYEQYF
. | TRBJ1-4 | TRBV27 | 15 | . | TGTGCCAGCCGGGGGAACAGAGCAACTAATGAAAAACTGTTTTTT | CASRGNRATNEKLFF
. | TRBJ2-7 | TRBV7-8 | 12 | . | TGTGCCAGCAGCCTGGACAGTAACGAGCAGTACTTC | CASSLDSNEQYF
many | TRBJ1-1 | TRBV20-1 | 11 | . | TGCAGTGTTAGAGGGGAGTCTGAAGCTTTCTTT | CSVRGESEAFF
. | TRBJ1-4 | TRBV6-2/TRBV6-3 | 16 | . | TGTGCCAGCAGCCCTGAAGCACCTGCAACTAATGAAAAACTGTTTTTT | CASSPEAPATNEKLFF
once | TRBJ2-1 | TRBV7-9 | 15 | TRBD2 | TGTGCCAGCAGCTCACGGGGGACTAGATACAATGAGCAGTTCTTC | CASSSRGTRYNEQFF
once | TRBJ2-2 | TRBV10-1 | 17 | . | TGCGCCAGCAGTGAGTCACGGGCGGGCGGGGACACCGGGGAGCTGTTTTTT | CASSESRAGGDTGELFF
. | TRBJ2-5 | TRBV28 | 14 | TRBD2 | TGTGCCAGCAGTTCACCCGGGGGGGAAGAGACCCAGTACTTC | CASSSPGGEETQYF
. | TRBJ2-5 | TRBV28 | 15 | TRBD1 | TGTGCCAGCAGTCCGACAGGGGCGTTACAAGAGACCCAGTACTTC | CASSPTGALQETQYF
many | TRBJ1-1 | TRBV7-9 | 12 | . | TGTGCCAGCAGCCCGACGGGGATTGCGGCTTTCTTT | CASSPTGIAAFF
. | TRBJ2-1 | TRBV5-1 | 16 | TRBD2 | TGCGCCAGCAGCTCGGGACTAGCGGGAGGCAGGGATGAGCAGTTCTTC | CASSSGLAGGRDEQFF
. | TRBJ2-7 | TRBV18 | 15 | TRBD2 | TGTGCCAGCTCAGTCCGGCGGGAGGGCCCCTACGAGCAGTACTTC | CASSVRREGPYEQYF
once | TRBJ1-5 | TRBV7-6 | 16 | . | TGTGTCAGCAGCTTAGCTCCAGGGAATAGCAATCAGCCCCAGCATTTT | CVSSLAPGNSNQPQHF
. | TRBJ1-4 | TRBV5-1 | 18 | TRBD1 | TGCGCCAGCAGCTTGGGTATAAGGACAGGCCCGGGTAATGAAAAACTGTTTTTT | CASSLGIRTGPGNEKLFF
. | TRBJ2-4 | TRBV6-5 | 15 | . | TGTGCCAGCAGCCCCCTAAGACTAGCCAAAAACATTCAGTACTTC | CASSPLRLAKNIQYF
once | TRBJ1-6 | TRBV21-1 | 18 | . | TGTGCCAGCAGCAAGCCACCCCCGGGAGAAGAGCGTAATTCACCCCTCCACTTT | CASSKPPPGEERNSPLHF
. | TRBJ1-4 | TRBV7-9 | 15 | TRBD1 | TGTGCCAGCAGCACGGACAGGGGAATTTTAGAAAAACTGTTTTTT | CASSTDRGILEKLFF
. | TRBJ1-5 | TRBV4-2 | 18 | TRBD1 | TGTGCCAGCAGCCAGGGGCCGGGACAGGGATATAGCAATCAGCCCCAGCATTTT | CASSQGPGQGYSNQPQHF
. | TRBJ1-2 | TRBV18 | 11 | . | TGTGCCAGCTCCCAAGGACAGAGCTACACCTTC | CASSQGQSYTF
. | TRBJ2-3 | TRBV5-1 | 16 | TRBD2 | TGCGCCAGCAGCTTGAGTCTAGCGGGGTGGGCAGATACGCAGTATTTT | CASSLSLAGWADTQYF
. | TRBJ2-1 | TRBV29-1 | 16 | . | TGCAGCGTTACCCAGCGAGCTTCAAGCTCCTACAATGAGCAGTTCTTC | CSVTQRASSSYNEQFF
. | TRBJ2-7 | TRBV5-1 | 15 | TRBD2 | TGCGCCAGCAGCTTATTCAGCGGGAGATCCTACGAGCAGTACTTC | CASSLFSGRSYEQYF
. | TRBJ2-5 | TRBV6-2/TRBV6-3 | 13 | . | TGTGCCAGCAGCCGCGACAGCCAAGAGACCCAGTACTTC | CASSRDSQETQYF
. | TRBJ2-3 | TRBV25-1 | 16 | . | TGTGCCAGCAGTGATAATAGGGGTAAAGTTGAAGATACGCAGTATTTT | CASSDNRGKVEDTQYF
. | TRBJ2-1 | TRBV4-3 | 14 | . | TGCGCCAGCAGCCAAGCTACGGAGGAGAGTGAGCAGTTCTTC | CASSQATEESEQFF
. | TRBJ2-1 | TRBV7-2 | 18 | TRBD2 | TGTGCCAGCAGCTTAGGAACGCTAGCGGGAGGGCGATACAATGAGCAGTTCTTC | CASSLGTLAGGRYNEQFF